The 32 T cell receptor beta chains in this list originate from one sample, sequenced in a study of cytomegalovirus exposure and HLA in healthy donors. Amplification used 60 Vbeta primers and 13 Jbeta primers. TCRdb's copy holds only in-frame clones and misses some; the assay was immunoSEQ multiplex PCR. The data hold 120,000 or so clones, with 80% observed a single time. Input material: PBMCs. The receptors here all came from a man aged 30-40 years in good health and CMV-seropositive.

A few counts support this clone. CDR3 DNA: TGTGCCAGCAGAGAGGGGACAGACTATGGCTACACCTTC. It specifies CASREGTDYGYTF. The genes are TRBV6-5 and TRBJ1-2, with 7 bases aligning to TRBD1. J was trimmed by 3 bases and V by 6 bases; bases with no gene match: 4. The CDR3 runs 13 residues. Germline CDR1 MNHEY, CDR2 SVGAGI.

The rearrangement joins TRBV14 to TRBJ1-2, with 7 bases identical to TRBD1. This CDR3 is built from 17 residues. Trimming at V came to 6 bases and at J to 0 bases, leaving 13 bases not matched to a gene. Germline V gene sequence: CDR1 SGHDN, CDR2 FVKESK. CDR3 sequence (DNA): TGTGCCAGCAGTTCCTTTGGACAGGCCTATTCTAACTATGGCTACACCTTC. Protein product: CASSSFGQAYSNYGYTF.

The V and J genes are TRBV7-2 and TRBJ2-3, with 10 positions matching TRBD2. The CDR3 spans 16 residues. Trimming removed 5 bases from V and 6 bases from J; junction bases left unmatched: 11. From germline, CDR1 is SGHTA and CDR2 FQGNSA. CDR3 nucleotides: TGTGCCAGCAGCCGATCCGGAGCGGGGGGGAGGGATACGCAGTATTTT. Translating it yields CASSRSGAGGRDTQYF.

This sequence joins TRBV5-6 and TRBJ1-6, with D possibly being TRBD1 (6 bases). The CDR3 contains 16 residues. Germline V gene sequence: CDR1 SGHDT, CDR2 YYEEEE. Trimming left V 6 bases short and J 5 bases short, with 18 bases between. In nucleotides, the CDR3 is TGTGCCAGCATTCAATCTCCGGGACATCATAATTCACCCCTCCACTTT. Protein: CASIQSPGHHNSPLHF.

V usage is TRBV30 and J usage is TRBJ1-1; no clear D. CDR1 and CDR2 (germline): GTSNPN, SVGIG (reference sequence). CDR3 length: 13 amino acids. Trimming removed 4 bases from V and 2 bases from J, with 11 bases in between. The CDR3 sequence: CAWKPQPNTEAFF. The CDR3 region has the DNA TGTGCCTGGAAACCACAGCCCAACACTGAAGCTTTCTTT.

The V gene is TRBV10-3, the J gene TRBJ1-1; D may be TRBD1 (6 bases). Germline assignment: CDR1 ENHRY and CDR2 SYGVKD. This CDR3 contains 14 residues. V lost 3 bases to trimming and J lost 4 bases, with 12 bases between them. DNA for the CDR3: TGTGCCATCAGTGATGGGGGCTTTCGCACTGAAGCTTTCTTT. It translates to CAISDGGFRTEAFF.

The V gene is TRBV25-1, the J gene TRBJ1-2, with TRBD1 as a possible D gene (6 bases). The CDR3 has 14 residues. Germline CDR1 and CDR2: MGHDK and SYGVNS. The V end was cut by 6 bases, the J end by 3 bases, with 14 bases between. The DNA for the CDR3 is TGTGCCAGCAGGGAAGAACAGGGTGACTATGGCTACACCTTC. Amino acids: CASREEQGDYGYTF.

The V call is TRBV4-1, the J call TRBJ2-1; D perhaps matches TRBD2 (7 bases). V was trimmed by 0 bases and J by 6 bases, leaving 12 bases between them. The CDR3 is made up of 15 amino acids. The V gene's germline CDR1 is MGHRA and CDR2 YSYEKL. CDR3 bases: TGCGCCAGCAGCCAAGATTTGCGGGGGCGCAATGAGCAGTTCTTC. It yields the protein CASSQDLRGRNEQFF.

The chain has TRBV29-1 and TRBJ1-4, with D possibly being TRBD1 (6 bases). Trimming shortened V by 4 bases and J by 6 bases, and 12 bases separated the two germline ends. CDR1 and CDR2 from the germline V gene are SQVTM and ANQGSEA. CDR3 size: 13 residues. The CDR3 region is CSVGNRADEKLFF. CDR3 in DNA: TGCAGCGTTGGAAACAGGGCGGATGAAAAACTGTTTTTT. The full variable domain, rest sourced from reference TRBV29-1 and TRBJ1-4, is SAVISQKPSRDICQRGTSLTIQCQVDSQVTMMFWYRQQPGQSLTLIATANQGSEATYESGFVIDKFPISRPNLTFSTLTVSNMSPEDSSIYLCSVGNRADEKLFFGSGTQLSVL.

This clone was recorded only once. The chain has TRBV5-1 and TRBJ1-1; possible D gene TRBD1, 5 bases. The CDR3 extends over 13 amino acids. Germline lookup yields CDR1 SGHRS and CDR2 YFSETQ. The germline V and J ends were trimmed by 5 bases and 1 base, with 9 bases remaining between them. In DNA, the CDR3 is TGCGCCAGCAGGCGGGGGGGGAACACTGAAGCTTTCTTT. This translates into CASRRGGNTEAFF.

The chain joins TRBV30 to TRBJ1-1; D might be TRBD1 (6 bases). Germline assignment: CDR1 GTSNPN and CDR2 SVGIG (reference sequence). The CDR3 extends over 12 amino acids. In DNA, the CDR3 is TGTGCGAGGAGCAGGGGGAACACTGAAGCTTTCTTT. Its protein is CARSRGNTEAFF.

The rearrangement joins TRBV5-6 to TRBJ1-6; no reliable D call. Trimming cost V 0 bases and J 7 bases, with 8 bases left between them. Germline V lookup: CDR1 SGHDT, CDR2 YYEEEE. CDR3 size: 14 residues. The CDR3 is CASSLVGKNSPLHF. CDR3 DNA: TGTGCCAGCAGCTTGGTCGGGAAAAATTCACCCCTCCACTTT.

This sequence joins TRBV6-6 and TRBJ1-1; TRBD1 agrees at 7 bases. The CDR3 has 16 amino acids. Germline V gene data show CDR1 as MNHNY and CDR2 as SVGAGI (reference sequence). V lost 7 bases and J lost 1; bases outside the gene matches: 12. Written as DNA, the CDR3 is TGTGCCAGCATTCCAGGACAGGCTTTTGGGAACACTGAAGCTTTCTTT. Protein: CASIPGQAFGNTEAFF.

The chain recombines TRBV18 with TRBJ1-2; D is ambiguous. The CDR3 is made up of 13 amino acids. Germline lookup yields CDR1 KGHSH and CDR2 LQKENI. V was shortened by 3 bases and J by 2 bases, with 7 bases between the two germline ends. The CDR3 is CASSPTRNYGYTF. CDR3 bases: TGTGCCAGCTCACCCACTCGAAACTATGGCTACACCTTC.

This chain joins TRBV2 and TRBJ2-7; a possible D gene is TRBD1 (5 bases). Trimming took 3 bases from V and 3 from J, leaving 9 bases between them. From germline, CDR1 is SNHLY and CDR2 FYNNEI. This CDR3 has 13 residues. Here the CDR3 DNA reads TGTGCCAGCAGTGATGACAGAAACTACGAGCAGTACTTC. This translates into CASSDDRNYEQYF.

V is TRBV19 and J is TRBJ2-7, with TRBD2 as a possible D gene (7 bases). Germline V gives CDR1 LNHDA, CDR2 SQIVND (reference sequence). This CDR3 comprises 15 residues. Trimming shortened V by 2 bases and J by 4 bases, and 15 bases separated the two germline ends. This CDR3 reads CASSIIGGRIYEQYF. The CDR3 DNA sequence: TGTGCCAGTAGTATAATCGGGGGGCGCATATACGAGCAGTACTTC. The full variable domain, in which reference TRBV19 and TRBJ2-7 provide the parts outside the CDR3, is DGGITQSPKYLFRKEGQNVTLSCEQNLNHDAMYWYRQDPGQGLRLIYYSQIVNDFQKGDIAEGYSVSREKKESFPLTVTSAQKNPTAFYLCASSIIGGRIYEQYFGPGTRLTVT.

The V gene is TRBV9, the J gene TRBJ2-3, with 10 positions matching TRBD2. V was clipped by 0 bases and J by 2 bases; unmatched bases: 9. CDR1 is SGDLS, CDR2 YYNGEE, per germline. This CDR3 has 18 residues. The CDR3 protein is CASSVAASGGGTTDTQYF. The CDR3 DNA is TGTGCCAGCAGCGTAGCGGCTAGCGGGGGTGGGACCACAGATACGCAGTATTTT.

The chain employs TRBV27 and TRBJ2-7; the D gene is possibly TRBD1 (5 bases). Germline V gives CDR1 MNHEY, CDR2 SMNVEV (reference sequence). The V end lost 2 bases, the J end lost 1 base, and 9 bases lay between the germline ends. This CDR3 has 14 residues. The CDR3 here is CASSLDRGSYEQYF. The CDR3 DNA reads as TGTGCCAGCAGTTTAGATAGGGGTTCCTACGAGCAGTACTTC.

This chain connects TRBV6-5 to TRBJ1-1, with D perhaps matching TRBD1 (5 bases). The germline CDR1 and CDR2 sequences are MNHEY and SVGAGI. V was trimmed by 6 bases and J by 8 bases, leaving 19 bases between them. The CDR3 totals 14 residues. DNA of the CDR3: TGTGCCAGCAGGGGTAGGGGAGGTAAATTAGAAGCTTTCTTT. Its protein is CASRGRGGKLEAFF.

The chain recombines TRBV5-1 with TRBJ2-5; perhaps TRBD1 as D (6 bases). Deletions cut 2 bases from V and 1 base from J, with 15 bases between. This CDR3 region has 16 residues. CDR1 SGHRS and CDR2 YFSETQ come from the germline V gene. CDR3 sequence: CASSFRGVGSQETQYF. The CDR3 region has the DNA TGCGCCAGCAGCTTCAGGGGCGTGGGTAGCCAAGAGACCCAGTACTTC. The full variable domain, completed using reference TRBV5-1 and TRBJ2-5, is KAGVTQTPRYLIKTRGQQVTLSCSPISGHRSVSWYQQTPGQGLQFLFEYFSETQRNKGNFPGRFSGRQFSNSRSEMNVSTLELGDSALYLCASSFRGVGSQETQYFGPGTRLLVL.

This chain connects TRBV30 to TRBJ2-5; 9 bases align to TRBD1. The CDR3 sequence is 14 residues long. V lost 8 bases to trimming and J lost 4 bases; unmatched junction nucleotides: 11. Germline values: CDR1 GTSNPN, CDR2 SVGIG (reference sequence). This chain's CDR3 is CAGLQGAQGETQYF. The CDR3 DNA reads as TGTGCCGGCCTACAGGGGGCGCAGGGAGAGACCCAGTACTTC.

The chain employs TRBV27 and TRBJ1-2; 9 bases are shared with TRBD1. Germline V gene lookup returns CDR1 MNHEY and CDR2 SMNVEV (reference sequence). J gave up 6 bases and V 3 bases, and 8 bases lay outside the gene matches. The CDR3 is made up of 15 amino acids. CDR3 DNA: TGTGCCAGCAGTTTTCGGGGACAGGGCATTGATGGCTACACCTTC. Its protein product is CASSFRGQGIDGYTF.

This clone occurred once. V gene TRBV10-1 combines with J gene TRBJ1-6, with D possibly being TRBD1 (5 bases). This CDR3 contains 15 residues. Germline values: CDR1 WNHNN, CDR2 SYGVQD (reference sequence). V lost 0 bases and J lost 10, with 13 bases in between. The chain's CDR3 is CASSESISGESPLHF. CDR3 bases: TGCGCCAGCAGTGAGTCGATCTCGGGGGAATCACCCCTCCACTTT.

The chain recombines TRBV19 with TRBJ2-1; the match to TRBD2 covers 9 bases. CDR3 size: 14 residues. Germline lookup yields CDR1 LNHDA and CDR2 SQIVND (reference sequence). The ends lost 2 bases at V and 10 bases at J; junction bases unmatched: 6. The CDR3 DNA follows: TGTGCCAGTAGTATACGACTAGCGGAGGGAGAGCAGTTCTTC. As protein: CASSIRLAEGEQFF.

This chain uses TRBV6-1 with TRBJ2-1; D might be TRBD2 (7 bases). The V end was cut by 7 bases, the J end by 3 bases, with 16 bases between. The CDR3 length is 15 residues. The V gene's germline CDR1 is MNHNS and CDR2 SASEGT. In DNA form, the CDR3 reads TGTGCCAGCAATCGGGGGGCTGGGTTCTACAATGAGCAGTTCTTC. Its protein product is CASNRGAGFYNEQFF.

The J gene is TRBJ2-7, the V gene TRBV9; a possible D gene is TRBD2 (6 bases). The germline CDR1 and CDR2 sequences are SGDLS and YYNGEE. The CDR3 spans 13 residues. With 3 bases removed from V and 6 bases from J, the gap between germline ends came to 13 bases. The CDR3 protein is CASSAAGSTEQYF. In nucleotides, the CDR3 is TGTGCCAGCAGCGCCGCGGGGTCCACCGAGCAGTACTTC.

On this clone: Other DNA sequences in the same sample also yield this CDR3. V and J are TRBV27 and TRBJ2-7; TRBD1 is a possible D gene (5 bases). The CDR3 has 12 amino acids. Trimming removed 2 bases at V and 3 bases at J, with 5 bases between. The germline CDR1 and CDR2 sequences are MNHEY and SMNVEV (reference sequence). CDR3 DNA: TGTGCCAGCAGTTTACAGGGCTACGAGCAGTACTTC. It translates to CASSLQGYEQYF.

V gene TRBV18 combines with J gene TRBJ1-5; TRBD1 agrees at 8 bases. V shed 6 bases, J shed 4 bases, and the junction held 8 bases outside the gene matches. Looked up from germline, CDR1 is KGHSH and CDR2 is LQKENI. This CDR3 is built from 15 residues. The CDR3 DNA reads TGTGCCAGCTCCCAACAGGGGGGAGAAAATCAGCCCCAGCATTTT. It is translated as CASSQQGGENQPQHF.

This sequence joins TRBV18 and TRBJ1-4, with D hard to call. The CDR3 has 15 amino acids. V was shortened by 6 bases and J by 0 bases, with 11 bases between the two germline ends. CDR1 is KGHSH, CDR2 LQKENI, per germline. CDR3 DNA sequence: TGTGCCAGCTCGCAGTCAGTTGCAACTAATGAAAAACTGTTTTTT. Its protein product is CASSQSVATNEKLFF.

The chain links TRBV7-6 to TRBJ2-3; a weak D match, TRBD2 (5 bases). Per germline, CDR1 SGHVS and CDR2 FNYEAQ. The CDR3 is 14 residues long. V lost 5 bases, J lost 6 bases, and 15 bases lay in between. The CDR3 sequence: CASSLGLEPDTQYF. CDR3 bases: TGTGCCAGCAGCCTCGGACTGGAGCCCGATACGCAGTATTTT.

The rearrangement joins TRBV9 to TRBJ1-5, with D unresolved. Trimming left V 0 bases short and J 3 bases short, with 13 bases between. Germline V gene lookup returns CDR1 SGDLS and CDR2 YYNGEE. The CDR3 totals 16 residues. CDR3 in DNA: TGTGCCAGCAGCGTAGGGCCCCAGGCATACAATCAGCCCCAGCATTTT. Translation: CASSVGPQAYNQPQHF. Combining the CDR3 with reference TRBV9 and TRBJ1-5 gives the whole variable domain DSGVTQTPKHLITATGQRVTLRCSPRSGDLSVYWYQQSLDQGLQFLIQYYNGEERAKGNILERFSAQQFPDLHSELNLSSLELGDSALYFCASSVGPQAYNQPQHFGDGTRLSIL.

In this sample, this clone turned up once. The chain recombines TRBV29-1 with TRBJ2-3; 7 nucleotides align to TRBD1. This CDR3 has 13 residues. The ends lost 6 bases at V and 4 bases at J; junction bases unmatched: 7. Germline loops: CDR1 SQVTM, CDR2 ANQGSEA. CDR3 sequence: CSVHRQGPDTQYF. Written as DNA, the CDR3 is TGCAGCGTGCATAGACAGGGCCCAGATACGCAGTATTTT.